Included here is one T cell receptor beta chain sequence, with context. Its antigen is unidentified. Time point indicated: pre-treatment baseline. Sequenced by immunoSEQ multiplex PCR; TCRdb stores in-frame clones only, minus some. Of approximately 6,800 clones in the sample, about four fifths are singletons; the top ten hold around 15%. This sample is drawn from a study of blood T cell dynamics during melanoma immunotherapy. Notes on the study in general: Clones driving repertoire changes may be melanoma-specific or general immune activation.

This clonotype originated in a human donor with melanoma. The sample here was blood, taken from a patient treated with checkpoint blockade.

The CDR3 nucleotides are TGTGCCAGCAGTTCTCTAGGCCCTCGGGAGTATGGCTACACCTTC. Protein sequence: CASSSLGPREYGYTF. The rearrangement uses TRBV28 and TRBJ1-2; D unclear. The CDR3 is 15 amino acids. Per germline, CDR1 MDHEN and CDR2 SYDVKM. V was trimmed by 4 bases and J by 5 bases, leaving 17 bases between them.